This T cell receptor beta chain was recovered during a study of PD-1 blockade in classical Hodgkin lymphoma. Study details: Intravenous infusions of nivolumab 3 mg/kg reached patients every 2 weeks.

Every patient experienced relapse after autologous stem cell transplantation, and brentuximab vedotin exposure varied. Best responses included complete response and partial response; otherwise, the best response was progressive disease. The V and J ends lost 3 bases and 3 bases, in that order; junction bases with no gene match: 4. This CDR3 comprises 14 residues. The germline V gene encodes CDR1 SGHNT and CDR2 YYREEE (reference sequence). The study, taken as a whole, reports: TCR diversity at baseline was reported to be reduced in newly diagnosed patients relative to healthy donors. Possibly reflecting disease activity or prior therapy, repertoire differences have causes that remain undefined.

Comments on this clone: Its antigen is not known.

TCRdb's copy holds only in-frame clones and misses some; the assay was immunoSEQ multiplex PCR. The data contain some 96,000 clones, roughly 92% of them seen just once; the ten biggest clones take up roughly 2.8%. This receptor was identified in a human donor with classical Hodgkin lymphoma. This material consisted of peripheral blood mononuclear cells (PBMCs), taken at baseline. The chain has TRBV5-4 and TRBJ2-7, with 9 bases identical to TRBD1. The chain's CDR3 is CASSSPGQGYEQYF. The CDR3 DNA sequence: TGTGCCAGCAGCTCCCCGGGACAGGGCTACGAGCAGTACTTC.